These T cell receptor beta chains were read from a single sample in a study of blood T cell repertoires in COVID-19. Assay: immunoSEQ multiplex PCR; the TCRdb copy retains only in-frame clones and omits some. The table has 240,000 or so clones, around 87% seen once. The specimen was peripheral blood. These receptors all come from a woman in her twenties or thirties who had recovered from COVID-19. The CDR3 runs from the conserved cysteine through the conserved F or W. Each record gives: D gene, clone size, V gene, J gene, CDR3 protein, CDR3 DNA. A D gene is named only where the DNA matches it firmly. The size field is filled for only some rows; it gives once, few, many or a size class.

>TRBD2|.|TRBV6-5|TRBJ2-3
CASSRAGGPTDTQYF
TGTGCCAGCAGTCGTGCGGGGGGGCCCACAGATACGCAGTATTTT
>.|.|TRBV15|TRBJ1-3
CATSRDLDSMGNTIYF
TGTGCCACCAGCAGAGATCTCGACAGTATGGGAAACACCATATATTTT
>TRBD1|.|TRBV25-1|TRBJ1-2
CASSTGGYGYTF
TGTGCCAGCAGCACAGGGGGCTATGGCTACACCTTC
>TRBD2|.|TRBV7-7|TRBJ2-5
CASSPGTSGVETQYF
TGTGCCAGCAGCCCCGGGACTAGCGGGGTAGAGACCCAGTACTTC
>.|.|TRBV30|TRBJ1-1
CAWSVKLRTEAFF
TGTGCCTGGAGTGTTAAGCTCCGCACTGAAGCTTTCTTT
>.|.|TRBV5-1|TRBJ1-1
CASSQGWDTEAFF
TGCGCCAGCAGTCAGGGGTGGGACACTGAAGCTTTCTTT
>.|few|TRBV20-1|TRBJ2-3
CSASTGLAHTITDTQYF
TGCAGTGCTAGTACGGGGCTAGCGCATACGATCACAGATACGCAGTATTTT
>.|.|TRBV15|TRBJ1-3
CATSSSAGPGNTIYF
TGTGCCACCAGCAGTTCGGCAGGGCCTGGAAACACCATATATTTT
>TRBD1|.|TRBV9|TRBJ2-5
CASSPHGTEETQYF
TGTGCCAGCAGCCCGCACGGGACAGAAGAGACCCAGTACTTC
>.|.|TRBV5-1|TRBJ2-6
CARNREYFSGANVLTF
TGCGCCAGAAACAGGGAATACTTCTCTGGGGCCAACGTCCTGACTTTC
>.|.|TRBV18|TRBJ2-7
CASSPPTYEQYF
TGTGCCAGCTCACCCCCGACTTACGAGCAGTACTTC
>.|.|TRBV6-2/TRBV6-3|TRBJ1-2
CASSSPTALRNYGYTF
TGTGCCAGCAGTTCCCCTACAGCCCTGAGAAACTATGGCTACACCTTC
>.|.|TRBV13|TRBJ2-3
CASSPRQYF
TGTGCCAGCAGCCCGCGACAATATTTT
>TRBD2|.|TRBV10-2|TRBJ2-2
CASSNGGAGELFF
TGCGCCAGCAGTAACGGGGGGGCCGGGGAGCTGTTTTTT
>.|once|TRBV7-9|TRBJ2-2
CALSAGELFF
TGTGCCCTCAGCGCCGGGGAGCTGTTTTTT
>TRBD1|.|TRBV7-2|TRBJ2-2
CASGDRGSPGELFF
TGTGCCAGCGGAGACAGGGGAAGCCCCGGGGAGCTGTTTTTT
>TRBD1|.|TRBV5-1|TRBJ1-3
CASSSDRDGNTIYF
TGCGCCAGCAGCTCGGACAGGGATGGAAACACCATATATTTT
>TRBD1|.|TRBV7-6|TRBJ2-6
CASSPRTGSGANVLTF
TGTGCCAGCAGCCCGCGGACAGGTTCTGGGGCCAACGTCCTGACTTTC
>.|once|TRBV6-1|TRBJ2-1
CASSEARSPSYNEQFF
TGTGCCAGCAGTGAAGCGCGTTCCCCTTCCTACAATGAGCAGTTCTTC
>TRBD2|.|TRBV5-1|TRBJ2-3
CASSLGGLAGGGTDTQYF
TGCGCCAGCAGCTTGGGAGGACTAGCGGGGGGCGGCACAGATACGCAGTATTTT
>.|.|TRBV2|TRBJ1-2
CASTRVLPYGYTF
TGTGCCAGCACCAGGGTCCTGCCCTATGGCTACACCTTC
>.|.|TRBV2|TRBJ1-1
CASNGEYTEAFF
TGTGCCAGCAACGGGGAGTACACTGAAGCTTTCTTT
>.|.|TRBV6-1|TRBJ1-4
CASSEQGGANEKLFF
TGTGCCAGCAGTGAACAAGGCGGGGCTAATGAAAAACTGTTTTTT
>.|.|TRBV5-5|TRBJ1-4
CASSEWTGEKLFF
TGTGCCAGCAGCGAATGGACTGGGGAAAAACTGTTTTTT
>.|.|TRBV19|TRBJ2-3
CASSIVGSRTDTQYF
TGTGCCAGTAGTATAGTGGGGAGCCGCACAGATACGCAGTATTTT
>.|.|TRBV7-2|TRBJ1-1
CASSPRRAGRGTEAFF
TGTGCCAGCAGCCCCCGTAGGGCAGGTCGGGGCACTGAAGCTTTCTTT
>.|.|TRBV9|TRBJ2-3
CASSVARGDTQYF
TGTGCCAGCAGCGTAGCTCGGGGAGATACGCAGTATTTT
>TRBD1|once|TRBV29-1|TRBJ2-7
CSAQGQGNEQYF
TGCAGCGCCCAAGGACAGGGTAACGAGCAGTACTTC
>.|.|TRBV3-1/TRBV3-2|TRBJ1-2
CASSRVRQATAGYGYTF
TGTGCCAGCAGCCGCGTTCGACAGGCCACGGCAGGCTATGGCTACACCTTC
>TRBD2|.|TRBV9|TRBJ2-1
CASSLASGTSAEQFF
TGTGCCAGCAGCTTAGCCTCCGGGACTAGCGCTGAGCAGTTCTTC
>.|.|TRBV4-1|TRBJ2-1
CASSPEGRGYNEQFF
TGCGCCAGCAGCCCCGAGGGGCGGGGTTACAATGAGCAGTTCTTC
>.|.|TRBV3-1/TRBV3-2|TRBJ1-1
CASSRTGFPEAFF
TGTGCCAGCAGCCGAACAGGGTTTCCTGAAGCTTTCTTT
>TRBD1|.|TRBV2|TRBJ1-2
CASSGTGSGYTF
TGTGCCAGCAGCGGGACAGGGAGTGGCTACACCTTC
>TRBD2|.|TRBV25-1|TRBJ2-2
CASTGLAPNTGELFF
TGTGCCAGCACGGGACTAGCACCGAACACCGGGGAGCTGTTTTTT
>.|.|TRBV13|TRBJ2-1
CASSSLLGGDPTMRQFF
TGTGCCAGCAGCTCTTTACTAGGGGGGGACCCGACAATGAGGCAGTTCTTC
>TRBD2|.|TRBV2|TRBJ2-7
CASLDQRGLLSYEQYF
TGTGCCAGCCTAGATCAGCGGGGGCTACTCTCCTACGAGCAGTACTTC
>TRBD2|few|TRBV12-3/TRBV12-4|TRBJ2-1
CASSAGTREQFF
TGTGCCAGCAGCGCCGGGACTAGAGAGCAGTTCTTC
>TRBD2|.|TRBV7-2|TRBJ2-7
CASSSSGGPGYEQYF
TGTGCCAGCAGCTCTAGCGGGGGCCCGGGGTACGAGCAGTACTTC
>.|.|TRBV19|TRBJ1-2
CASSITGLGYGYTF
TGTGCCAGTAGTATAACAGGGTTAGGCTATGGCTACACCTTC
>.|.|TRBV6-5|TRBJ2-5
CASSYSNSQETQYF
TGTGCCAGCAGTTACTCGAACTCCCAAGAGACCCAGTACTTC
>TRBD1|.|TRBV11-1|TRBJ2-3
CASIGQGIGDTQYF
TGTGCCAGCATCGGACAGGGAATCGGAGATACGCAGTATTTT
>TRBD2|.|TRBV19|TRBJ2-7
CASSNLPGLAYEQYF
TGTGCCAGTAGCAACCTTCCGGGACTAGCTTACGAGCAGTACTTC
>TRBD2|few|TRBV7-2|TRBJ2-1
CASSPRGGAYNEQFF
TGTGCCAGCAGCCCCCGGGGGGGCGCCTACAATGAGCAGTTCTTC
>TRBD2|.|TRBV9|TRBJ2-7
CASSGEVLAREQYF
TGTGCCAGCAGCGGAGAGGTACTAGCGAGGGAGCAGTACTTC
>TRBD1|.|TRBV6-2/TRBV6-3|TRBJ1-5
CASSRDRGGRGTQHF
TGTGCCAGCAGTAGGGACAGGGGGGGAAGAGGAACCCAGCATTTT
>TRBD2|.|TRBV13|TRBJ2-1
CASSLGVLAGDPYNEQFF
TGTGCCAGCAGCTTAGGGGTTCTAGCGGGGGATCCCTACAATGAGCAGTTCTTC
>.|.|TRBV21-1|TRBJ2-1
CASSNGDSSYNEQFF
TGTGCCAGCAGCAACGGGGACAGCTCCTACAATGAGCAGTTCTTC
>TRBD1|.|TRBV19|TRBJ2-7
CASGVRPGQGVYEQYF
TGTGCCAGTGGGGTCCGGCCGGGACAGGGGGTTTACGAGCAGTACTTC
>.|.|TRBV5-4|TRBJ2-3
CASSSDPLALISTDTQYF
TGTGCCAGCAGCTCGGACCCCCTAGCGTTAATTAGCACAGATACGCAGTATTTT